These 12 T cell receptor beta chains came from one sample sequenced in a study of spatial heterogeneity in lung cancer. One entry per CDR3 protein results from TCRdb running MiXCR on the 5' RACE reads. Among around 27,000 distinct CDR3 sequences listed, 4.5% to 7.5% were seen once. Time point denoted: blood at routine non-recurrence follow-up after resection. No cells were sorted before sequencing. The whole RNA sequenced was extracted from tumor, nontumor lung or frozen PBMC. Sequences were derived from PBMCs, sampled at follow-up. Receptors were obtained from a male donor with early-stage non-small cell lung cancer.

There are many counts of this clonotype. The rearrangement links TRBV7-2 to TRBJ2-2, with 16 bases aligning to TRBD2. CDR1 is SGHTA, CDR2 FQGNSA, per germline. CDR3 length equals 18 residues. Trimming cost V 1 base and J 7 bases; bases outside gene matches: 6. The CDR3 region has the DNA TGTGCCAGCAGCTTAGTCGGGACTAGCGGGAGGGAAGTCGGGGAGCTGTTTTTT. Its translation is CASSLVGTSGREVGELFF.

This chain connects TRBV18 to TRBJ1-1; 9 nucleotides agree with TRBD1. Germline loops: CDR1 KGHSH, CDR2 LQKENI. Trimming cost V 4 bases and J 5 bases; bases outside gene matches: 14. CDR3 length: 17 amino acids. CDR3 sequence (DNA): TGTGCCAGCTCACTGGGGCTCCCGGGACAGGGCGATACTGAAGCTTTCTTT. This gives the protein CASSLGLPGQGDTEAFF.

The chain links TRBV7-2 to TRBJ2-1; D possibly corresponds to TRBD2 (6 bases). The CDR3 has 13 residues. The V and J ends lost 4 bases and 13 bases respectively, with 17 bases between them. Germline V gives CDR1 SGHTA, CDR2 FQGNSA. The CDR3 is CASSSDWRGIQFF. CDR3 coding DNA: TGTGCCAGCAGCTCGGACTGGCGGGGCATACAGTTCTTC.

This clonotype was recorded many times. This chain uses TRBV6-2 or TRBV6-3 with TRBJ1-5; D may be TRBD1 (6 bases). The V gene's germline CDR1 is MNHEY and CDR2 SVGEGT. The V and J ends lost 4 bases and 4 bases respectively, with 23 bases between them. This CDR3 is built from 18 residues. CDR3 bases: TGTGCCAGCAGTTTTCGGGGGGCAACCCCTCCGGAGAATCAGCCCCAGCATTTT. This gives the protein CASSFRGATPPENQPQHF.

This clonotype was seen ten or more times. The V call is TRBV7-9, the J call TRBJ2-1; 8 bases agree with TRBD2. This CDR3 is 16 amino acids long. From germline, CDR1 is SEHNR and CDR2 FQNEAQ (reference sequence). V was pared by 1 base and J by 3 bases, with 5 bases of the junction left unmatched. The CDR3 DNA reads TGTGCCAGCAGCTTAGGGGGCGGGAGGTACTACAATGAGCAGTTCTTC. It codes for CASSLGGGRYYNEQFF.

The rearrangement links TRBV5-6 to TRBJ2-5; D unresolved. V gave up 4 bases and J gave up 2 bases, with 3 bases separating them. Germline CDR1 SGHDT, CDR2 YYEEEE. The CDR3 has 11 residues. The chain's CDR3 is CASSRQETQYF. The CDR3 bases are TGTGCCAGCAGCCGGCAAGAGACCCAGTACTTC.

Ten or more counts support this clonotype. V gene TRBV5-1 combines with J gene TRBJ2-2; D is possibly TRBD2 (5 bases). The V gene lost 0 bases and the J gene lost 4 bases, with 10 bases spanning the gap. Germline CDR1 reads SGHRS; CDR2 reads YFSETQ. CDR3 length equals 15 residues. CDR3 DNA: TGCGCCAGCAGCTTGGAAGGAGGCGGCACCGGGGAGCTGTTTTTT. This sequence encodes CASSLEGGGTGELFF.

The chain employs TRBV7-6 and TRBJ2-1; 7 nucleotides agree with TRBD1. CDR3 length equals 16 residues. Germline CDR1 SGHVS, CDR2 FNYEAQ. Trimming took 3 bases from V and 2 from J; bases not matched to a gene: 7. CDR3 DNA: TGTGCCAGCAGCTTGGGGACAGTCTGGCCCTACAATGAGCAGTTCTTC. Protein sequence: CASSLGTVWPYNEQFF.

In this sample, this clonotype turned up many times. V and J are TRBV14 and TRBJ2-5, with TRBD2 identical over 8 bases. This CDR3 comprises 14 residues. J gave up 7 bases and V 1 base, and 5 bases lay outside the gene matches. Germline V gene sequence: CDR1 SGHDN, CDR2 FVKESK. CDR3 DNA: TGTGCCAGCAGCCAAGTTGCCCTAGCGGGGACCCAGTACTTC. Its protein product is CASSQVALAGTQYF.

This clonotype was counted many times. This chain uses TRBV6-5 with TRBJ2-1; the D gene could be TRBD1 or TRBD2 (5 bases each). Germline V lookup: CDR1 MNHEY, CDR2 SVGAGI. CDR3 length: 14 residues. V was shortened by 3 bases and J by 6 bases, with 12 bases between the two germline ends. The CDR3 DNA sequence: TGTGCCAGCAGTTATGGGGCTGGGGGCAATGAGCAGTTCTTC. Protein sequence: CASSYGAGGNEQFF.

The table lists this clonotype with many counts. The chain is built from TRBV5-1 and TRBJ1-2; TRBD1 might be the D (5 bases). The CDR3 is 14 amino acids. Germline CDR1 is SGHRS and CDR2 is YFSETQ. V lost 2 bases and J 1 base, leaving 9 bases between the germline ends. CDR3 nucleotides: TGCGCCAGCAGCTTACCAGGGCTTAACTATGGCTACACCTTC. It encodes CASSLPGLNYGYTF. Variable domain in full (rest from reference TRBV5-1 and TRBJ1-2): KAGVTQTPRYLIKTRGQQVTLSCSPISGHRSVSWYQQTPGQGLQFLFEYFSETQRNKGNFPGRFSGRQFSNSRSEMNVSTLELGDSALYLCASSLPGLNYGYTFGSGTRLTVV.

This clonotype was seen only a few times. This rearrangement joins TRBV15 to TRBJ2-4; the D gene is possibly TRBD1 (6 bases). Germline CDR1 reads LNHNV; CDR2 reads YYDKDF (reference sequence). V shed 1 base and J shed 1 base, with 8 bases lying between them. The CDR3 spans 15 residues. CDR3 sequence (DNA): TGTGCCACCAGCAGAGTTCAGGGGGCCAAAAACATTCAGTACTTC. Protein: CATSRVQGAKNIQYF. The whole variable domain, filled in from reference TRBV15 and TRBJ2-4, reads DAMVIQNPRYQVTQFGKPVTLSCSQTLNHNVMYWYQQKSSQAPKLLFHYYDKDFNNEADTPDNFQSRRPNTSFCFLDIRSPGLGDTAMYLCATSRVQGAKNIQYFGAGTRLSVL.